A single sample gave rise to the 26 T cell receptor beta chains below, sequenced in a study of CD4+ T cells in melanoma. Only in-frame clones appear in the TCRdb table, and some are missing; sequencing was by immunoSEQ multiplex PCR. The profile shows 9,500 to 13,000 clones, about 72% of them singletons. Sequences were obtained from cells from a culture (not recorded whether cultured in vitro). The receptor source for this set is a human donor with melanoma.

This chain connects TRBV7-2 to TRBJ1-5; D is uncertain. The CDR3 is 16 amino acids. With 2 bases removed from V and 0 bases from J, the gap between germline ends came to 11 bases. CDR1 is SGHTA and CDR2 is FQGNSA in the germline V gene. The CDR3 region is CASSLHHLYSNQPQHF. For the CDR3, the DNA is TGTGCCAGCAGCTTACATCATTTATATAGCAATCAGCCCCAGCATTTT.

A few counts support this clone. J is TRBJ1-1 and V is TRBV18; 7 bases fit TRBD1. Trimming took 6 bases from V and 6 from J; bases not matched to a gene: 7. The CDR3 spans 13 residues. Per the germline V gene, CDR1 is KGHSH and CDR2 is LQKENI. CDR3 region: CASSSDRPPEAFF. Written as DNA, the CDR3 is TGTGCCAGCTCTTCGGACAGGCCCCCTGAAGCTTTCTTT.

V gene TRBV15 combines with J gene TRBJ2-5; TRBD2 aligns across 7 bases. V lost 3 bases and J lost 4; bases outside the gene matches: 11. The CDR3 length is 16 residues. Germline V gene sequence: CDR1 LNHNV, CDR2 YYDKDF (reference sequence). The CDR3 reads CATSSPGLGLTETQYF. Written as DNA, the CDR3 is TGTGCCACCAGCAGCCCCGGACTAGGGCTCACAGAGACCCAGTACTTC.

This clone was counted once. The rearrangement uses TRBV30 and TRBJ2-1, with TRBD1 as a possible D gene (5 bases). Germline V gene data show CDR1 as GTSNPN and CDR2 as SVGIG (reference sequence). V was pared by 1 base and J by 0 bases, with 22 bases between. The CDR3 is 19 residues long. The chain's CDR3 is CAWSGLPPRAGSSYNEQFF. CDR3 DNA: TGTGCCTGGAGTGGACTCCCTCCCAGGGCCGGTAGCTCCTACAATGAGCAGTTCTTC.

This clone has just a few counts. The gene calls are TRBV30 and TRBJ2-7, with 7 bases fitting TRBD1. Germline V CDR1 and CDR2: GTSNPN, SVGIG (reference sequence). Trimming at V came to 6 bases and at J to 3 bases, leaving 5 bases not matched to a gene. This CDR3 spans 12 amino acids. The CDR3 sequence: CACGTAIYEQYF. CDR3 sequence (DNA): TGTGCCTGTGGGACAGCAATCTACGAGCAGTACTTC.

The chain is built from TRBV5-1 and TRBJ1-1; D ambiguous. This CDR3 comprises 15 residues. Germline V gene sequence: CDR1 SGHRS, CDR2 YFSETQ. Trimming shortened V by 1 base and J by 7 bases, and 17 bases separated the two germline ends. This CDR3 is CASSLRANLDSEAFF. Written as DNA, the CDR3 is TGCGCCAGCAGCTTGAGGGCAAATCTAGATAGTGAAGCTTTCTTT.

This chain joins TRBV7-2 and TRBJ1-5; the D is unclear. From germline, CDR1 is SGHTA and CDR2 FQGNSA. V was pared by 4 bases and J by 7 bases, with 14 bases between. The CDR3 loop spans 14 amino acids. The CDR3 DNA follows: TGTGCCAGCAGCTCCCCGGGAGTAGCGCAGCCCCAGCATTTT. It is translated as CASSSPGVAQPQHF.

The chain combines TRBV28 with TRBJ2-3, with D uncertain. Trimming took 6 bases from V and 2 from J, leaving 9 bases between them. The CDR3 has 13 residues. The V gene's germline CDR1 is MDHEN and CDR2 SYDVKM. CDR3 DNA: TGTGCCAGCAGGTTCAGGCCCACAGATACGCAGTATTTT. It is translated as CASRFRPTDTQYF.

The V call is TRBV6-6, the J call TRBJ1-2; 8 nucleotides align to TRBD1. V shed 6 bases, J shed 5 bases, and the junction held 8 bases outside the gene matches. The CDR3 contains 14 residues. From germline, CDR1 is MNHNY and CDR2 SVGAGI (reference sequence). CDR3 sequence reads: CASRGQVGDYGYTF. As DNA, the CDR3 is TGTGCCAGCAGGGGACAGGTGGGAGATTATGGCTACACCTTC.

This chain uses TRBV6-6 with TRBJ1-5; tentatively, D is TRBD1 (6 bases). Germline V gene lookup returns CDR1 MNHNY and CDR2 SVGAGI (reference sequence). The ends were cut back, 5 bases at V and 7 bases at J, with 12 bases in the middle. This CDR3 comprises 13 residues. The CDR3 reads CASSHRDGQPQHF. The CDR3 bases are TGTGCCAGCAGTCACAGGGATGGCCAGCCCCAGCATTTT.

This clone has more than one count but fewer than ten. CDR3 protein: CASSQGPGRRRSPLHF. CDR3 DNA sequence: TGCGCCAGCAGCCAAGGTCCCGGGCGCCGTAGATCACCCCTCCACTTT. The chain has TRBV4-1 and TRBJ1-6; the D is unclear. There are 16 residues in the CDR3. Germline V gene data show CDR1 as MGHRA and CDR2 as YSYEKL. The ends were cut back, 1 base at V and 10 bases at J, with 17 bases in the middle.

The rearrangement joins TRBV6-1 to TRBJ2-7, with TRBD1 matching over 7 bases. J gave up 2 bases and V 4 bases, and 5 bases lay outside the gene matches. Germline V lookup: CDR1 MNHNS, CDR2 SASEGT. This CDR3 spans 14 amino acids. The CDR3 DNA reads TGTGCCAGCAGTGCACAGGGGTTCGCCTACGAGCAGTACTTC. This translates into CASSAQGFAYEQYF.

The chain joins TRBV7-9 to TRBJ2-3, with unresolved D. Germline-derived CDR1 and CDR2 are SEHNR and FQNEAQ (reference sequence). The ends were cut back, 3 bases at V and 4 bases at J, with 8 bases in the middle. The CDR3 covers 13 residues. CDR3 residues: CASSFTGADTQYF. For the CDR3, the DNA is TGTGCCAGCAGCTTCACCGGTGCAGATACGCAGTATTTT. The whole variable domain, remainder taken from reference TRBV7-9 and TRBJ2-3, is DTGVSQNPRHKITKRGQNVTFRCDPISEHNRLYWYRQTLGQGPEFLTYFQNEAQLEKSRLLSDRFSAERPKGSFSTLEIQRTEQGDSAMYLCASSFTGADTQYFGPGTRLTVL.

The chain joins TRBV29-1 to TRBJ2-3; D call uncertain. The V end was cut by 5 bases, the J end by 0 bases, with 9 bases between. The germline CDR1 and CDR2 sequences are SQVTM and ANQGSEA. The CDR3 sequence is 13 residues long. CDR3 DNA: TGCAGCGTTCCTGTAGGGAGCACAGATACGCAGTATTTT. It specifies CSVPVGSTDTQYF.

This clone showed up just once. The chain couples TRBV6-6 to TRBJ1-2; no definite D call. Trimming cost V 0 bases and J 2 bases, with 7 bases left between them. The CDR3 totals 14 residues. Germline V CDR1 and CDR2: MNHNY, SVGAGI (reference sequence). The CDR3 bases are TGTGCCAGCAGTTACTCCGGGGAAAACTATGGCTACACCTTC. This sequence encodes CASSYSGENYGYTF.

This chain links TRBV5-4 with TRBJ2-2; D gene unclear. Between the trimmed V and J ends, which lost 0 bases and 1 base, there was a span of 10 bases. This CDR3 has 16 residues. Germline V lookup: CDR1 SGHNT, CDR2 YYREEE (reference sequence). The CDR3 region is CASSLEGSLNTGELFF. For the CDR3, the DNA is TGTGCCAGCAGCTTGGAAGGAAGTTTGAACACCGGGGAGCTGTTTTTT.

The V call is TRBV6-5, the J call TRBJ2-2; D possibly corresponds to TRBD2 (6 bases). The CDR3 extends over 15 amino acids. Germline V gene data show CDR1 as MNHEY and CDR2 as SVGAGI. The V and J ends lost 4 bases and 1 base respectively, with 10 bases between them. The CDR3 loop is CASSWGTWNTGELFF. DNA for the CDR3: TGTGCCAGCAGTTGGGGGACTTGGAACACCGGGGAGCTGTTTTTT.

CDR3 sequence (DNA): TGTGCCAGCACCCCTGGGAGCGGGGGCCAAGCAAAGCAGTTCTTC. Its protein is CASTPGSGGQAKQFF. The rearrangement uses TRBV2 and TRBJ2-1, with TRBD2 matching 8 bases. From germline, CDR1 is SNHLY and CDR2 FYNNEI. Trimming took 7 bases from V and 11 from J; bases not matched to a gene: 16. This CDR3 spans 15 amino acids. The whole variable domain, remainder taken from reference TRBV2 and TRBJ2-1, is EPEVTQTPSHQVTQMGQEVILRCVPISNHLYFYWYRQILGQKVEFLVSFYNNEISEKSEIFDDQFSVERPDGSNFTLKIRSTKLEDSAMYFCASTPGSGGQAKQFFGPGTRLTVL.

The chain has TRBV11-2 and TRBJ1-2; D possibly corresponds to TRBD1 (6 bases). Trimming pared 1 base from V and 8 bases from J, leaving 8 bases between. CDR1 and CDR2 (germline): SGHAT, FQNNGV. CDR3 length: 12 amino acids. The CDR3 DNA reads as TGTGCCAGCAGCTTAGGGGGGCTGGGCTACACCTTC. Its protein is CASSLGGLGYTF.

This chain joins TRBV7-2 and TRBJ2-1, with TRBD2 matching 12 bases. Germline lookup yields CDR1 SGHTA and CDR2 FQGNSA. The CDR3 is 17 residues long. The trim removed 4 bases at V and 5 bases at J, leaving 9 bases unmatched. In DNA form, the CDR3 reads TGTGCCAGCAGCTCAACCGGGACTAGCGGGCGAGACAATGAGCAGTTCTTC. Encoded protein: CASSSTGTSGRDNEQFF.

The genes are TRBV5-1 and TRBJ2-5, with 7 bases identical to TRBD1. CDR1 and CDR2 from the germline V gene are SGHRS and YFSETQ. Trimming took 1 base from V and 3 from J; bases not matched to a gene: 0. This CDR3 is built from 13 residues. The CDR3 loop is CASSLTGEETQYF. The CDR3 DNA reads TGCGCCAGCAGCTTGACAGGGGAAGAGACCCAGTACTTC.

The CDR3 DNA sequence: TGTGCCAGCAGCTTGAATAGACGATACTATGGCTACACCTTC. This encodes CASSLNRRYYGYTF. This rearrangement joins TRBV5-5 to TRBJ1-2; no clear D gene. The CDR3 has 14 amino acids. The germline V gene has CDR1 SGHKS and CDR2 YYEKEE (reference sequence). Trimming pared 1 base from V and 3 bases from J, leaving 10 bases between.

The chain joins TRBV18 to TRBJ2-7, with 14 bases lining up with TRBD2. Unmatched junction bases numbered 18, after V lost 4 bases and J lost 4 bases. CDR3 size: 20 residues. Germline values: CDR1 KGHSH, CDR2 LQKENI. Written as DNA, the CDR3 is TGTGCCAGCTCACGGGGACTAGCGGGGGAGAAGGGCCGTTTTGCTTACGAGCAGTACTTC. Translation gives CASSRGLAGEKGRFAYEQYF.

This clone is deemed medium-sized. V and J are TRBV11-2 and TRBJ2-7, with TRBD1 matching over 7 bases. The CDR3 is made up of 14 amino acids. J lost 7 bases, V lost 5 bases, and 11 bases had no gene match. CDR1 and CDR2 from the germline V gene are SGHAT and FQNNGV. The CDR3 protein is CASSRLGQRGEQYF. CDR3 sequence (DNA): TGTGCCAGCAGCCGCCTGGGACAGCGCGGAGAGCAGTACTTC.

This chain joins TRBV6-1 and TRBJ1-2; no clear D gene. Trimming left V 4 bases short and J 0 bases short, with 18 bases between. The CDR3 totals 17 residues. CDR1 is MNHNS and CDR2 is SASEGT in the germline V gene. The CDR3 region is CASSGRYGGGTNYGYTF. CDR3 nucleotides: TGTGCCAGCAGTGGTCGGTATGGTGGTGGGACTAACTATGGCTACACCTTC.

CDR3 nucleotides: TGTGCCAGCAGCTTATGGGACAGGGCCGAATATGGCTACACCTTC. This translates into CASSLWDRAEYGYTF. This sequence joins TRBV5-6 and TRBJ1-2; the match to TRBD1 covers 9 bases. CDR1 is SGHDT, CDR2 YYEEEE, per germline. The CDR3 spans 15 residues. The V segment lost 2 bases and the J segment 5 bases; nucleotides outside the gene matches: 7.